The rows below give T cell receptor beta chains drawn from one sample of a study of TIL therapy for anti-PD-1-resistant metastatic lung cancer. Measured with immunoSEQ multiplex PCR; TCRdb has only the in-frame clones, and not every one. The table records 4,800 or so clones, 64% of them present only once. This specimen consisted of tumor tissue, obtained at baseline. The receptors stem from an older man with non-small cell lung cancer. CDR3s include the opening cysteine and the closing phenylalanine or tryptophan. A D gene is named only where the DNA matches it firmly. The size field is filled for only some rows; it gives once, few, many or a size class.

TRBV7-8	TRBJ2-2	TRBD2	NA	CASSLTSGRPGGELFF	TGTGCCAGCAGCTTGACTAGCGGGAGGCCAGGCGGGGAGCTGTTTTTT
TRBV5-3	TRBJ2-1	NA	NA	CARSQPDTKVLQEQFF	TGTGCCAGAAGCCAACCCGATACGAAAGTACTTCAAGAGCAGTTCTTC
TRBV19	TRBJ2-1	TRBD2	once	CASSIWTSGGGNEQFF	TGTGCCAGTAGTATATGGACTAGCGGGGGGGGCAATGAGCAGTTCTTC
TRBV30	TRBJ2-7	NA	NA	CAWSVLTEQYF	TGTGCCTGGAGTGTACTCACCGAGCAGTACTTC
TRBV5-1	TRBJ2-7	NA	NA	CASSLSITGNEQYF	TGCGCCAGCAGCTTATCCATCACTGGGAACGAGCAGTACTTC
TRBV6-1	TRBJ1-5	TRBD1	once	CASMDRGRDYQPQHF	TGTGCCAGCATGGACAGGGGGCGCGACTATCAGCCCCAGCATTTT
TRBV5-4	TRBJ2-7	NA	few	CASSSDSPVEQYF	TGTGCCAGCAGCTCTGACTCCCCGGTCGAGCAGTACTTC
TRBV5-4	TRBJ2-7	TRBD1	NA	CASSKGQTYEQYF	TGTGCCAGCAGCAAGGGACAGACCTACGAGCAGTACTTC
TRBV28	TRBJ1-4	NA	NA	CASSSLSTTNEKLFF	TGTGCCAGCAGTTCCCTGTCTACAACTAATGAAAAACTGTTTTTT
TRBV5-1	TRBJ2-3	NA	NA	CASSPQGGGPTDTQYF	TGCGCCAGCAGCCCCCAAGGGGGGGGCCCCACAGATACGCAGTATTTT
TRBV2	TRBJ1-1	NA	NA	CASSDGGVAEAFF	TGTGCCAGCAGTGACGGAGGGGTAGCTGAAGCTTTCTTT
TRBV11-2	TRBJ2-1	TRBD2	NA	CASSPRLAGGRVNEQFF	TGTGCCAGCAGCCCTAGACTAGCGGGAGGGCGGGTCAATGAGCAGTTCTTC
TRBV5-1	TRBJ1-2	NA	NA	CASSLAPGNYGYTF	TGCGCCAGCAGCTTGGCTCCAGGGAACTATGGCTACACCTTC
TRBV5-1	TRBJ2-1	TRBD2	NA	CASSSTSSGTYNEQFF	TGCGCCAGCAGCAGTACGTCTAGCGGAACCTACAATGAGCAGTTCTTC
TRBV27	TRBJ2-7	NA	NA	CASSPRTDYYEQYF	TGTGCCAGTAGTCCGCGGACAGATTACTACGAGCAGTACTTC
TRBV6-5	TRBJ1-1	TRBD1	NA	CASSPEDRGNTEAFF	TGTGCCAGCAGTCCCGAGGACAGGGGGAACACTGAAGCTTTCTTT
TRBV6-1	TRBJ2-4	NA	NA	CASSEVVAGGPTAKNIQYF	TGTGCCAGCAGTGAAGTGGTGGCAGGCGGCCCAACAGCCAAAAACATTCAGTACTTC
TRBV21-1	TRBJ1-1	NA	NA	CASSKAKTGTGKTEAFF	TGTGCCAGCAGCAAAGCTAAAACCGGGACAGGAAAAACTGAAGCTTTCTTT
TRBV28	TRBJ1-2	TRBD1	NA	CASTVQGAYGYTF	TGTGCCAGCACCGTACAGGGGGCCTATGGCTACACCTTC
TRBV6-5	TRBJ2-2	NA	NA	CASSPRATNTGELFF	TGTGCCAGCAGCCCCAGGGCCACGAACACCGGGGAGCTGTTTTTT
TRBV7-2	TRBJ2-3	TRBD1	NA	CASSLSQGASTDTQYF	TGTGCCAGCAGCTTAAGTCAGGGGGCGAGCACAGATACGCAGTATTTT
TRBV20-1	TRBJ2-1	NA	NA	CSAHYNEQFF	TGCAGTGCTCATTACAATGAGCAGTTCTTC
TRBV28	TRBJ1-4	NA	NA	CASSLPTGGNEKLFF	TGTGCCAGCAGTTTACCCACAGGAGGGAATGAAAAACTGTTTTTT
TRBV19	TRBJ1-6	NA	NA	CASSIVGFESPLHF	TGTGCCAGTAGTATAGTGGGCTTTGAATCACCCCTCCACTTT
TRBV7-8	TRBJ2-1	TRBD1	NA	CASSQGASNFNEQFF	TGTGCCAGCAGCCAGGGGGCGAGTAACTTCAATGAGCAGTTCTTC
TRBV11-2	TRBJ1-1	TRBD1	few	CASSSRTGDTEAFF	TGTGCCAGCAGCTCTAGGACAGGCGACACTGAAGCTTTCTTT